These T cell receptor beta chains were read from a single sample in a study of follicular helper T cells after annual influenza vaccination. Here immunoSEQ multiplex PCR was the method, and the copy in TCRdb shows in-frame clones only, minus some. This table holds 9,500 to 10,000 clones, 84% found once. The specimen comprised CXCR5- memory CD4+ T cells sorted from blood, sampled 7 days after influenza vaccination. The receptors were sampled from an adult who received the influenza vaccine. CDR3s include the opening cysteine and the closing phenylalanine or tryptophan. Each record gives: J gene, clone size, V gene, D gene, CDR3 length, CDR3 protein, CDR3 DNA. A D gene is named only where the DNA matches it firmly. Clone sizes are given selectively: once, few, many, or a class where the clone is expanded.

J: TRBJ2-7; size: NA; V: TRBV28; D: TRBD1; length: 16; CDR3: CASSWGGTGGSYEQYF; DNA: TGTGCCAGCAGTTGGGGGGGGACAGGGGGCTCCTACGAGCAGTACTTC
J: TRBJ1-5; size: once; V: TRBV4-1; D: NA; length: 17; CDR3: CASSQDGSRRGNQPQHF; DNA: TGCGCCAGCAGCCAAGATGGTTCGCGGAGGGGCAATCAGCCCCAGCATTTT
J: TRBJ2-2; size: NA; V: TRBV9; D: NA; length: 13; CDR3: CASSVDLTGELFF; DNA: TGTGCCAGCAGCGTAGACCTTACCGGGGAGCTGTTTTTT
J: TRBJ1-5; size: few; V: TRBV4-2; D: NA; length: 13; CDR3: CASSQMRNQPQHF; DNA: TGTGCCAGCAGCCAAATGAGAAATCAGCCCCAGCATTTT
J: TRBJ1-5; size: NA; V: TRBV4-1; D: TRBD1; length: 19; CDR3: CASSQGPGQGKFSNQPQHF; DNA: TGCGCCAGCAGCCAGGGGCCGGGACAGGGGAAGTTTAGCAATCAGCCCCAGCATTTT
J: TRBJ2-3; size: NA; V: TRBV6-5; D: TRBD2; length: 15; CDR3: CASSYAGTSGDTQYF; DNA: TGTGCCAGCAGTTACGCCGGGACTAGCGGAGATACGCAGTATTTT
J: TRBJ2-7; size: once; V: TRBV28; D: NA; length: 16; CDR3: CASGRYPWLGGDEQYF; DNA: TGTGCCAGCGGCCGTTATCCTTGGCTTGGCGGGGACGAGCAGTACTTC
J: TRBJ2-7; size: NA; V: TRBV5-4; D: TRBD1; length: 16; CDR3: CASSFFRQGARYEQYF; DNA: TGTGCCAGCAGCTTTTTCCGGCAGGGGGCAAGATACGAGCAGTACTTC
J: TRBJ1-2; size: once; V: TRBV20-1; D: NA; length: 11; CDR3: CSADRGYGYTF; DNA: TGCAGTGCCGACCGGGGCTATGGCTACACCTTC
J: TRBJ2-2; size: NA; V: TRBV27; D: TRBD1; length: 14; CDR3: CASSGTVNTGELFF; DNA: TGTGCCAGCAGTGGGACAGTGAACACCGGGGAGCTGTTTTTT
J: TRBJ1-1; size: NA; V: TRBV6-6; D: NA; length: 14; CDR3: CASTRDILNTEAFF; DNA: TGTGCCAGCACTCGGGACATCTTAAACACTGAAGCTTTCTTT
J: TRBJ2-1; size: NA; V: TRBV10-1; D: NA; length: 16; CDR3: CASSESDRSPYNEQFF; DNA: TGCGCCAGCAGTGAGTCGGATAGATCCCCCTACAATGAGCAGTTCTTC
J: TRBJ2-7; size: NA; V: TRBV14; D: TRBD2; length: 13; CDR3: CASSQVRGGEQYF; DNA: TGTGCCAGCAGCCAAGTTCGGGGGGGCGAGCAGTACTTC
J: TRBJ2-5; size: NA; V: TRBV7-2; D: TRBD1; length: 17; CDR3: CASSIGTGGAEKETQYF; DNA: TGTGCCAGCAGCATAGGGACAGGGGGCGCGGAGAAAGAGACCCAGTACTTC
J: TRBJ2-5; size: once; V: TRBV21-1; D: NA; length: 11; CDR3: CARSGRETQYF; DNA: TGTGCCAGAAGCGGGAGGGAGACCCAGTACTTC
J: TRBJ2-5; size: NA; V: TRBV5-1; D: TRBD2; length: 14; CDR3: CASRPGLAGETQYF; DNA: TGCGCCAGTCGGCCAGGACTAGCAGGAGAGACCCAGTACTTC
J: TRBJ2-7; size: NA; V: TRBV29-1; D: TRBD1; length: 13; CDR3: CSVAGQGAGEQYF; DNA: TGCAGCGTCGCGGGACAGGGGGCGGGAGAGCAGTACTTC
J: TRBJ2-3; size: NA; V: TRBV7-3; D: NA; length: 13; CDR3: CASSLNSADTQYF; DNA: TGTGCCAGCAGCTTAAATTCCGCAGATACGCAGTATTTT
J: TRBJ1-6; size: few; V: TRBV28; D: TRBD1; length: 14; CDR3: CASRRQGGNSPLHF; DNA: TGTGCCAGCAGGCGACAGGGGGGTAATTCACCCCTCCACTTT
J: TRBJ1-2; size: NA; V: TRBV2; D: NA; length: 12; CDR3: CASSDRGDGYTF; DNA: TGTGCCAGCAGTGATCGGGGGGATGGCTACACCTTC
J: TRBJ1-5; size: NA; V: TRBV28; D: NA; length: 14; CDR3: CASGGPGLNQPQHF; DNA: TGTGCCAGTGGGGGGCCAGGACTCAATCAGCCCCAGCATTTT
J: TRBJ2-1; size: NA; V: TRBV9; D: NA; length: 18; CDR3: CASSVTTDGDRAYNEQFF; DNA: TGTGCCAGCAGCGTAACTACCGATGGGGACCGAGCCTACAATGAGCAGTTCTTC
J: TRBJ1-6; size: NA; V: TRBV6-5; D: NA; length: 13; CDR3: CASSYSYNSPLHF; DNA: TGTGCCAGCAGTTACAGCTATAATTCACCCCTCCACTTT
J: TRBJ1-1; size: few; V: TRBV29-1; D: NA; length: 12; CDR3: CSVDGGNTEAFF; DNA: TGCAGCGTTGACGGGGGGAACACTGAAGCTTTCTTT
J: TRBJ2-7; size: few; V: TRBV7-2; D: TRBD2; length: 13; CDR3: CASRRDGGGEQYF; DNA: TGTGCCAGCAGGAGGGACGGCGGGGGAGAGCAGTACTTC
J: TRBJ1-1; size: NA; V: TRBV15; D: NA; length: 14; CDR3: CATSNLQGRAEAFF; DNA: TGTGCCACCAGCAACTTACAGGGCCGGGCCGAAGCTTTCTTT
J: TRBJ2-2; size: NA; V: TRBV19; D: TRBD2; length: 14; CDR3: CASSIEGRGGELFF; DNA: TGTGCCAGTAGTATTGAAGGGAGGGGCGGGGAGCTGTTTTTT
J: TRBJ1-6; size: few; V: TRBV30; D: NA; length: 15; CDR3: CAWSPVNSYNSPLHF; DNA: TGTGCCTGGTCCCCAGTTAACTCCTATAATTCACCCCTCCACTTT
J: TRBJ2-3; size: NA; V: TRBV19; D: TRBD1; length: 15; CDR3: CASSIGQGAGDTQYF; DNA: TGTGCCAGTAGTATAGGACAGGGGGCGGGAGATACGCAGTATTTT
J: TRBJ2-2; size: NA; V: TRBV27; D: NA; length: 17; CDR3: CASSRALSGHNTGELFF; DNA: TGTGCCAGCAGTCGGGCCTTATCGGGACATAACACCGGGGAGCTGTTTTTT
J: TRBJ2-5; size: NA; V: TRBV4-2; D: NA; length: 15; CDR3: CASSQSTFARETQYF; DNA: TGTGCCAGCAGCCAATCGACATTCGCGCGGGAGACCCAGTACTTC
J: TRBJ2-5; size: NA; V: TRBV6-1; D: NA; length: 14; CDR3: CASSFRQDQETQYF; DNA: TGTGCCAGCAGTTTCCGACAGGACCAAGAGACCCAGTACTTC
J: TRBJ1-2; size: NA; V: TRBV7-2; D: TRBD1; length: 13; CDR3: CASSFTGGDGYTF; DNA: TGTGCCAGCAGCTTTACAGGGGGCGATGGCTACACCTTC
J: TRBJ2-5; size: NA; V: TRBV7-2; D: NA; length: 14; CDR3: CASSLGSSQETQYF; DNA: TGTGCCAGCAGCTTAGGATCTAGTCAAGAGACCCAGTACTTC